The TCR beta chain described here comes from a study of T cell responses to AZD1222 COVID-19 vaccine. Sequencing used immunoSEQ multiplex PCR; TCRdb keeps in-frame clones, though not all of them. The data contain tens of thousands of clones, 82% of them singletons. Broader study findings: Spike-specific TCR breadth and depth grew following two AZD1222 doses. At study baseline, merely six AZD1222 recipients were seropositive. Spike regions recognized by vaccine-associated CD4 TCRs spanned the protein, led by 160-218 and 743-854. Most donors were white British, females outnumbered males, and clonal diversity was possibly underestimated.

As for this clone: Antigen: not known.

This TCR came from an adult in good health. The material was peripheral blood, obtained on day 0 of AZD1222 vaccination.

The CDR3 DNA reads TGTGCCAGCAGCACGGGACAGCGGGATTCACCCCTCCACTTT. Amino acid sequence: CASSTGQRDSPLHF. The chain is built from TRBV7-9 and TRBJ1-6; 7 bases are a match to TRBD1. The CDR3 has 14 amino acids. V shed 5 bases, J shed 8 bases, and the junction held 6 bases outside the gene matches. Germline loops: CDR1 SEHNR, CDR2 FQNEAQ (reference sequence).